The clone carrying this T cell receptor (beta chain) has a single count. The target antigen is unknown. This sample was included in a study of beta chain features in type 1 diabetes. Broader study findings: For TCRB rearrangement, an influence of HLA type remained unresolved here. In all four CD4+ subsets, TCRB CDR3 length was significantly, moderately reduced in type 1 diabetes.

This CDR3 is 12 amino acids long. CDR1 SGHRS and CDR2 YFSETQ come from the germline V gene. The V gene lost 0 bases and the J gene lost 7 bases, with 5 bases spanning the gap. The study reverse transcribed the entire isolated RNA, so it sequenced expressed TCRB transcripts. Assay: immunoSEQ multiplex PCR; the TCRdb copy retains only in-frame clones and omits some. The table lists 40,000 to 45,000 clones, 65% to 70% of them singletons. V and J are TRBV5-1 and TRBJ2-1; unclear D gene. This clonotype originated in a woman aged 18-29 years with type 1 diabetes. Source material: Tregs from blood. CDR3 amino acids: CASSLVSNEQFF. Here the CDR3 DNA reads TGCGCCAGCAGCTTGGTATCGAATGAGCAGTTCTTC.